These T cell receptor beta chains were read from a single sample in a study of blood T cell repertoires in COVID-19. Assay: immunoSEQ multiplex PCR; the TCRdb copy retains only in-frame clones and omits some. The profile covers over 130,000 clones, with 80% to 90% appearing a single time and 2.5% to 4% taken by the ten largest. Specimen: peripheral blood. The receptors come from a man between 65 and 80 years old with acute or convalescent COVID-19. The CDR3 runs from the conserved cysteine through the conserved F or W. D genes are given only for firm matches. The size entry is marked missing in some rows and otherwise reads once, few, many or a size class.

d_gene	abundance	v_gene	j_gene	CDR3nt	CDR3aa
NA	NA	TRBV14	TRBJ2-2	TGTGCCAGCAGCCAAGAAAATGTTTGGCCCACGAACACCGGGGAGCTGTTTTTT	CASSQENVWPTNTGELFF
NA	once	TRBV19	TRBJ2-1	TGTGCCAGTAGTATAGCCCACTACAATGAGCAGTTCTTC	CASSIAHYNEQFF
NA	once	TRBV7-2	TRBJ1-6	TGTGCCAGCAGCTTAGCGGGGGGAGCCAATTCACCCCTCCACTTT	CASSLAGGANSPLHF
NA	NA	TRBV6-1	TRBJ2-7	TGTGCCAGCAGTGAATGGCGGGCCGGCGAGCAGTACTTC	CASSEWRAGEQYF
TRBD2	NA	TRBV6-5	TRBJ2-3	TGTGCCAGCAGTTATTCAACAGCGGGAGGTACAGATACGCAGTATTTT	CASSYSTAGGTDTQYF
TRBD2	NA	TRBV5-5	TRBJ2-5	TGTGCCAGCAGCTTGGCACTAGCGGGAGGGTTACAAGAGACCCAGTACTTC	CASSLALAGGLQETQYF
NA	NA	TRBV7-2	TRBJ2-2	TGTGCCAGCAGCCGGGGTGGGGGCTTGGTCGGGGAGCTGTTTTTT	CASSRGGGLVGELFF
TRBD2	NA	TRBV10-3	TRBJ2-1	TGTGCCATCAGTGGGACTAGCGTGGATGAGCAGTTCTTC	CAISGTSVDEQFF
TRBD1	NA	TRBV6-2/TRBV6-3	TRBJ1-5	TGTGCCAGCAGCCGACCGGGACAGGGGGCCCGGGTCAATCAGCCCCAGCATTTT	CASSRPGQGARVNQPQHF
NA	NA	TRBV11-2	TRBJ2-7	TGTGCCAGCAGCTTAGAAAGGGACATATCCGAGCAGTACTTC	CASSLERDISEQYF
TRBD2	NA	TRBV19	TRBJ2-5	TGTGCCAGTAGACTCAGGGGACTAGCGGGAGGAAAAGAGACCCAGTACTTC	CASRLRGLAGGKETQYF
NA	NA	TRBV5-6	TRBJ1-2	TGTGCCAGCAGCTTGGCCGGTCAGGGATGGCGAGGCTACACCTTC	CASSLAGQGWRGYTF
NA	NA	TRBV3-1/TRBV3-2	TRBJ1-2	TGTGCCAGCAGCCAAGGTTTTCTCTATGGCTACACCTTC	CASSQGFLYGYTF
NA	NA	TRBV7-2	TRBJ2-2	TGTGCCAGCAGCTTGCTAACCGGGGAGCTGTTTTTT	CASSLLTGELFF
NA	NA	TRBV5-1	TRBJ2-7	TGCGCCAGCAGCTTGGTCACAGGTTCCTACGAGCAGTACTTC	CASSLVTGSYEQYF
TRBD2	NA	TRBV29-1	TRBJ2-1	TGCAGCGTTGAATCTAGCGGGAGGGTTAATGAGCAGTTCTTC	CSVESSGRVNEQFF
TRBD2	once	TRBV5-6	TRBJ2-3	TGTGCCAGCAACTTACGTGGCGGGAGGGCCTACGGCACAGATACGCAGTATTTT	CASNLRGGRAYGTDTQYF
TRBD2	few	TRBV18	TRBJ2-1	TGTGCCAGCTCACGATCCGTTAGTGACGGGAGGGAAAATGAGCAGTTCTTC	CASSRSVSDGRENEQFF
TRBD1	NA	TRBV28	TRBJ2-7	TGTGCCAGTTCCCGGACAGGCTCCTACGAGCAGTACTTC	CASSRTGSYEQYF